What follows are 13 T cell receptor beta chains derived from one specimen sequenced in a study of CD8+CD57+ T cells in acquired aplastic anemia. Genomic DNA served as template for TCR beta VDJ and CDR3 profiling. In TCRdb, the reads were re-called with MiXCR into one record per CDR3 protein. The sample contains some 120,000 distinct CDR3 sequences, 30% to 45% of which appear only once. Individuals selected for sequencing had exhibited CD8+CD57+ cell expansion on flow cytometry. The sequencing input was sorted CD4+, CD8+, or CD8+CD57+ T cells (not recorded which) from PBMCs. These TCRs come from a human donor with aplastic anemia.

The CDR3, as DNA: TGTGCCAGTAGTACAAGGGGGGGGGCGACCAATGAGCAGTTCTTC. Its translation: CASSTRGGATNEQFF. The genes are TRBV19 and TRBJ2-1, with TRBD2 as a possible D gene (7 bases). The germline CDR1 and CDR2 sequences are LNHDA and SQIVND (reference sequence). V lost 4 bases, J lost 6 bases, and 16 bases lay in between. The CDR3 runs 15 residues.

This clonotype was detected many times. The chain recombines TRBV5-6 with TRBJ2-4, with TRBD1 as a possible D gene (5 bases). Germline CDR1 is SGHDT and CDR2 is YYEEEE. The CDR3 runs to 16 residues. V lost 4 bases, J lost 0 bases, and 14 bases lay in between. CDR3 in DNA: TGTGCCAGCAGCCCAGGACAAGTCCTAGCCAAAAACATTCAGTACTTC. Its protein is CASSPGQVLAKNIQYF.

This clonotype came up many times. V gene TRBV9 combines with J gene TRBJ1-3; D gene uncertain. The CDR3 runs 14 residues. Trimming shortened V by 0 bases and J by 1 base, and 5 bases separated the two germline ends. CDR1 is SGDLS, CDR2 YYNGEE, per germline. The CDR3 reads CASSVAGSGNTIYF. CDR3 DNA sequence: TGTGCCAGCAGCGTAGCAGGATCTGGAAACACCATATATTTT.

This chain joins TRBV2 and TRBJ2-3; possible D gene TRBD2, 6 bases. Germline V gene sequence: CDR1 SNHLY, CDR2 FYNNEI. This CDR3 is built from 15 residues. Trimming stripped 3 bases from V and 6 bases from J, with 16 bases between. In DNA, the CDR3 is TGTGCCAGCAGTGACGCCGGGACTCGCTCGGATACGCAGTATTTT. Translated, it gives CASSDAGTRSDTQYF.

This clonotype was seen many times. This sequence joins TRBV20-1 and TRBJ1-4, with D perhaps TRBD1 (5 bases). CDR3 length equals 13 residues. Germline CDR1 is DFQATT and CDR2 is SNEGSKA (reference sequence). V was cut by 5 bases and J by 8 bases, with 15 bases left in between. CDR3 nucleotides: TGCAGTGCTGTTGGCCCGGAGGGGGAAAAACTGTTTTTT. Protein sequence: CSAVGPEGEKLFF.

The V call is TRBV6-1, the J call TRBJ1-2; D may be TRBD1 (6 bases). The CDR3 is made up of 13 amino acids. Germline loops: CDR1 MNHNS, CDR2 SASEGT. V lost 0 bases and J lost 9, with 11 bases in between. The CDR3 is CASSEAGQGSYTF. For the CDR3, the DNA is TGTGCCAGCAGTGAAGCAGGGCAGGGGAGCTACACCTTC.

In this sample, this clonotype turned up many times. The rearrangement links TRBV11-2 to TRBJ2-2, with D perhaps TRBD1 (6 bases). The CDR3 runs to 14 residues. The V gene lost 10 bases and the J gene lost 3 bases, with 15 bases spanning the gap. The germline V gene has CDR1 SGHAT and CDR2 FQNNGV. The CDR3 region has the DNA TGTGCCACCTCCCCAGGGGCGCACACCGGGGAGCTGTTTTTT. Amino acids: CATSPGAHTGELFF.

This clonotype was detected many times. V gene TRBV6-5 combines with J gene TRBJ1-2; 7 positions match TRBD1. CDR1 is MNHEY, CDR2 SVGAGI, per germline. The CDR3 contains 14 residues. The junction had 6 bases not matched to a gene; V was cut back by 4 bases and J by 4 bases. DNA of the CDR3: TGTGCCAGCAGTTGGCGGACAGGAAGCTATGGCTACACCTTC. It translates to CASSWRTGSYGYTF.

This chain links TRBV24-1 with TRBJ1-2; D might be TRBD1 (5 bases). This CDR3 comprises 14 residues. The V and J ends lost 11 bases and 11 bases respectively, with 26 bases between them. The germline CDR1 and CDR2 sequences are KGHDR and SFDVKD. Written as DNA, the CDR3 is TGTGCCAGCAACCTCGGGACGGCGACCTTGGGATACACCTTC. Amino acids: CASNLGTATLGYTF.

This clonotype appeared many times. The genes are TRBV2 and TRBJ2-5; D ambiguous. The CDR3 is 15 amino acids. With 8 bases removed from V and 2 bases from J, the gap between germline ends came to 18 bases. Germline V lookup: CDR1 SNHLY, CDR2 FYNNEI. The CDR3 DNA is TGTGCCAGCTCGACACACACCCTATCTCAAGAGACCCAGTACTTC. It specifies CASSTHTLSQETQYF.

This chain links TRBV5-1 with TRBJ2-5; 10 bases match TRBD2. V was pared by 1 base and J by 5 bases, with 23 bases of the junction left unmatched. The CDR3 length is 21 residues. Germline assignment: CDR1 SGHRS and CDR2 YFSETQ. The CDR3 spells CASSLFQRGGRGPGPRETQYF. The CDR3 DNA is TGCGCCAGCAGCTTGTTCCAGCGGGGGGGCCGGGGCCCCGGACCCCGGGAGACCCAGTACTTC. The full variable domain, its missing parts supplied by reference TRBV5-1 and TRBJ2-5, is KAGVTQTPRYLIKTRGQQVTLSCSPISGHRSVSWYQQTPGQGLQFLFEYFSETQRNKGNFPGRFSGRQFSNSRSEMNVSTLELGDSALYLCASSLFQRGGRGPGPRETQYFGPGTRLLVL.

The chain couples TRBV7-3 to TRBJ2-3; 11 bases are a match to TRBD2. In germline, CDR1 is SGHTA, CDR2 FQGTGA. J lost 4 bases, V lost 5 bases, and 8 bases had no gene match. This CDR3 spans 16 amino acids. CDR3: CASSTPSGGWSDTQYF. CDR3 DNA sequence: TGTGCCAGCAGCACCCCTAGCGGGGGGTGGTCAGATACGCAGTATTTT.

In regard to this clonotype: A read error may be the cause here, since a much bigger clone is one base away. The CDR3, as DNA: TGTGCCAGCAGCCTCATGAGCGCAGATACGCAGTATTTT. Its translation is CASSLMSADTQYF. The chain employs TRBV6-1 and TRBJ2-3; D gene uncertain. V gave up 6 bases and J gave up 4 bases, with 11 bases separating them. The CDR3 loop spans 13 amino acids. Germline CDR1 MNHNS, CDR2 SASEGT.